One and the same sample provided the 26 T cell receptor beta chains below, sequenced in a study of PD-1 blockade in classical Hodgkin lymphoma. Every one of the patients relapsed after autologous stem cell transplantation (brentuximab vedotin exposure was variable). Sequencing used immunoSEQ multiplex PCR; TCRdb keeps in-frame clones, though not all of them. The table shows about 61,000 clones, with over 75% occurring only once. The sample was peripheral blood mononuclear cells (PBMCs), taken at baseline. The receptors were sampled from a human donor with classical Hodgkin lymphoma.

This clone was seen just once. The V and J genes are TRBV11-2 and TRBJ1-2; D may be TRBD1 (5 bases). The ends were cut back, 5 bases at V and 8 bases at J, with 15 bases in the middle. This CDR3 contains 13 residues. Germline CDR1 is SGHAT and CDR2 is FQNNGV. CDR3 nucleotides: TGTGCCAGCAGCCCGCCCGGGGCGGGCGGCTACACCTTC. This encodes CASSPPGAGGYTF.

The V gene is TRBV6-5, the J gene TRBJ2-6; the D is unclear. From germline, CDR1 is MNHEY and CDR2 SVGAGI. Trimming took 5 bases from V and 0 from J, leaving 8 bases between them. The CDR3 runs to 15 residues. CDR3 amino acids: CASSNRRSGANVLTF. CDR3 bases: TGTGCCAGCAGTAATAGGCGCTCTGGGGCCAACGTCCTGACTTTC.

This chain connects TRBV6-5 to TRBJ1-5; a weak D match, TRBD1 (5 bases). This CDR3 comprises 14 residues. Between the trimmed V and J ends, which lost 2 bases and 6 bases, there was a span of 11 bases. The germline V gene encodes CDR1 MNHEY and CDR2 SVGAGI. The CDR3 protein is CASSYGGMGQPQHF. The CDR3 DNA follows: TGTGCCAGCAGTTACGGGGGAATGGGTCAGCCCCAGCATTTT.

This chain connects TRBV27 to TRBJ1-1; TRBD1 is a possible D gene (5 bases). Trimming stripped 5 bases from V and 8 bases from J, with 12 bases between. CDR1 is MNHEY, CDR2 SMNVEV, per germline (reference sequence). The CDR3 covers 12 residues. The CDR3 sequence: CASSVTGTEAFF. The CDR3 DNA reads as TGTGCCAGCAGTGTTACCGGGACCGAAGCTTTCTTT.

The chain links TRBV9 to TRBJ2-3; D gene ambiguous. CDR3 length equals 14 residues. The V gene's germline CDR1 is SGDLS and CDR2 YYNGEE. The V end was cut by 4 bases, the J end by 3 bases, with 12 bases between. This chain's CDR3 is CASSSTVGTDTQYF. The CDR3 nucleotides read TGTGCCAGCAGCTCAACAGTGGGGACAGATACGCAGTATTTT.

As concerns this clone: Its ends do not fully match the called genes, so a read error is possible. Written as DNA, the CDR3 is TGTGCTAGCAGCTTCGGGGGGGCCGGGGAGCTGTTTTTT. This sequence encodes CASSFGGAGELFF. This chain uses TRBV7-7 with TRBJ2-2, with 8 bases lining up with TRBD2. The germline gives CDR1 SSHAT, CDR2 FNYEAQ (reference sequence). This CDR3 has 13 residues.

This clone was detected once. J is TRBJ2-1 and V is TRBV27; TRBD2 aligns across 11 bases. CDR1 and CDR2 (germline): MNHEY, SMNVEV (reference sequence). This CDR3 spans 16 amino acids. V lost 4 bases and J lost 9; bases outside the gene matches: 11. The CDR3 region is CASSSGVSGGVGEQFF. The CDR3 DNA sequence: TGTGCCAGCAGTTCCGGTGTTAGCGGGGGGGTCGGTGAGCAGTTCTTC.

The chain combines TRBV6-1 with TRBJ1-1; weak D call: TRBD1 (6 bases). The CDR3 has 15 residues. Germline V gene sequence: CDR1 MNHNS, CDR2 SASEGT. V was trimmed by 7 bases and J by 0 bases, leaving 15 bases between them. Here the CDR3 reads CASTLSPGVNTEAFF. CDR3 sequence (DNA): TGTGCCAGCACTCTATCTCCAGGGGTGAACACTGAAGCTTTCTTT.

The chain combines TRBV2 with TRBJ2-1; D gene ambiguous. The V end was cut by 1 base, the J end by 8 bases, with 6 bases between. This CDR3 spans 12 amino acids. Germline CDR1 reads SNHLY; CDR2 reads FYNNEI. CDR3 sequence: CASSEVGDEQFF. For the CDR3, the DNA is TGTGCCAGCAGTGAAGTGGGCGATGAGCAGTTCTTC.

The J gene is TRBJ1-6, the V gene TRBV7-9; no definite D call. The germline gives CDR1 SEHNR, CDR2 FQNEAQ (reference sequence). Trimming left V 3 bases short and J 9 bases short, with 6 bases between. The CDR3 covers 12 residues. The CDR3 reads CASSLAGSPLHF. CDR3 bases: TGTGCCAGCAGCTTGGCAGGTTCACCCCTCCACTTT.

The J gene is TRBJ2-5, the V gene TRBV5-1; 7 nucleotides match TRBD1. Germline V gene sequence: CDR1 SGHRS, CDR2 YFSETQ. The CDR3 totals 18 residues. V dropped 0 bases and J dropped 0; count of bases not matched to a gene: 11. The CDR3: CASSLGARGQRDQETQYF. CDR3 nucleotides: TGCGCCAGCAGCTTGGGGGCTAGGGGGCAGAGGGACCAAGAGACCCAGTACTTC. Supplemented by reference TRBV5-1 and TRBJ2-5, the full variable domain reads KAGVTQTPRYLIKTRGQQVTLSCSPISGHRSVSWYQQTPGQGLQFLFEYFSETQRNKGNFPGRFSGRQFSNSRSEMNVSTLELGDSALYLCASSLGARGQRDQETQYFGPGTRLLVL.

As DNA, the CDR3 is TGTGCCAGGTCGACCGGGATGTACAATGAGCAGTTCTTC. Protein: CARSTGMYNEQFF. This chain uses TRBV2 with TRBJ2-1, with D tentatively TRBD2 (5 bases). CDR3 length: 13 residues. Germline lookup yields CDR1 SNHLY and CDR2 FYNNEI. The V end lost 9 bases, the J end lost 4 bases, and 13 bases lay between the germline ends.

The rearrangement joins TRBV6-6 to TRBJ2-2; 7 bases line up with TRBD1. Germline CDR1 and CDR2: MNHNY and SVGAGI (reference sequence). V gave up 6 bases and J gave up 7 bases; unmatched junction bases: 14. CDR3 length: 16 residues. DNA of the CDR3: TGTGCCAGCAGACCAACACTACAGGGGATTAACGGGGAGCTGTTTTTT. The encoded protein is CASRPTLQGINGELFF.

This clone came up once. The chain has TRBV5-5 and TRBJ1-1; no definite D call. CDR3 length: 13 residues. Per germline, CDR1 SGHKS and CDR2 YYEKEE (reference sequence). The V end lost 7 bases, the J end lost 3 bases, and 13 bases lay between the germline ends. CDR3: CASRSTGDTEAFF. CDR3 DNA: TGTGCCAGCCGCTCGACGGGAGACACTGAAGCTTTCTTT. Full variable domain (rest looked up from reference TRBV5-5 and TRBJ1-1): DAGVTQSPTHLIKTRGQQVTLRCSPISGHKSVSWYQQVLGQGPQFIFQYYEKEERGRGNFPDRFSARQFPNYSSELNVNALLLGDSALYLCASRSTGDTEAFFGQGTRLTVV.

The chain employs TRBV5-1 and TRBJ2-1; D unclear. Germline V gene sequence: CDR1 SGHRS, CDR2 YFSETQ. V was clipped by 4 bases and J by 5 bases, with 7 bases between them. The CDR3 runs 12 residues. The CDR3 sequence: CASSGEDNEQFF. CDR3 coding DNA: TGCGCCAGCAGCGGGGAAGACAATGAGCAGTTCTTC.

The chain is built from TRBV6-1 and TRBJ1-1, with 10 nucleotides matching TRBD1. Germline CDR1 MNHNS, CDR2 SASEGT. The trim removed 4 bases at V and 5 bases at J, leaving 4 bases unmatched. The CDR3 has 14 amino acids. The CDR3: CASSARTGGTEAFF. In DNA form, the CDR3 reads TGTGCCAGCAGTGCCCGGACAGGGGGAACTGAAGCTTTCTTT.

V gene TRBV4-1 combines with J gene TRBJ1-5; D gene ambiguous. V was clipped by 1 base and J by 2 bases, with 12 bases between them. In germline, CDR1 is MGHRA, CDR2 YSYEKL. The CDR3 sequence is 16 residues long. The CDR3 spells CASSQVVTARNQPQHF. Here the CDR3 DNA reads TGCGCCAGCAGCCAAGTGGTCACAGCCCGCAATCAGCCCCAGCATTTT.

This clone was recorded only once. V gene TRBV7-9 combines with J gene TRBJ2-7; 8 positions match TRBD2. This CDR3 spans 16 amino acids. The junction had 6 bases not matched to a gene; V was cut back by 0 bases and J by 2 bases. The germline V gene encodes CDR1 SEHNR and CDR2 FQNEAQ (reference sequence). This CDR3 reads CASSLASGGEPYEQYF. CDR3 nucleotide sequence: TGTGCCAGCAGCTTAGCGTCGGGAGGGGAACCCTACGAGCAGTACTTC.

V and J are TRBV29-1 and TRBJ1-2, with D possibly being TRBD1 (5 bases). The CDR3 runs to 14 residues. CDR1 and CDR2 from the germline V gene are SQVTM and ANQGSEA. Deletions cut 6 bases from V and 4 bases from J, with 18 bases between. CDR3 protein: CSVTGTQILYGYTF. In DNA form, the CDR3 reads TGCAGCGTCACCGGGACTCAAATCCTCTATGGCTACACCTTC.

This clone was observed a handful of times. The chain employs TRBV6-5 and TRBJ1-6, with a weak D call TRBD1 (6 bases). CDR3 length: 15 amino acids. V gave up 0 bases and J gave up 7 bases, with 10 bases separating them. Germline CDR1 reads MNHEY; CDR2 reads SVGAGI. CDR3 loop: CASSYSGQPNSPLHF. The CDR3 DNA reads as TGTGCCAGCAGTTACTCGGGACAACCCAATTCACCCCTCCACTTT.

The rearrangement joins TRBV2 to TRBJ1-3; D is ambiguous. Trimming took 3 bases from V and 8 from J, leaving 14 bases between them. Germline V gene lookup returns CDR1 SNHLY and CDR2 FYNNEI. CDR3 length: 14 residues. DNA of the CDR3: TGTGCCAGCAGTGATCTCTGGGGTCCAGACACCATATATTTT. This gives the protein CASSDLWGPDTIYF.

V gene TRBV12-5 combines with J gene TRBJ2-3, with 8 bases fitting TRBD1. Germline V gene lookup returns CDR1 LGHNT and CDR2 FRNRAP. V dropped 5 bases and J dropped 4; count of bases not matched to a gene: 8. CDR3 size: 15 residues. The CDR3 DNA reads TGTGCTAGTGGTACGAACAGGGGGTTAGCAGATACGCAGTATTTT. Its protein product is CASGTNRGLADTQYF.

This rearrangement joins TRBV9 to TRBJ2-2; unclear D gene. Trimming cost V 0 bases and J 4 bases, with 4 bases left between them. The germline V gene encodes CDR1 SGDLS and CDR2 YYNGEE. This CDR3 region has 13 residues. The CDR3: CASSVESTGELFF. The CDR3, as DNA: TGTGCCAGCAGCGTAGAAAGCACCGGGGAGCTGTTTTTT.

The chain has TRBV7-8 and TRBJ1-5; D gene uncertain. From germline, CDR1 is SGHVS and CDR2 FQNEAQ. The CDR3 has 15 residues. V was clipped by 2 bases and J by 5 bases, with 13 bases between them. CDR3 sequence: CASSLPDSTHQPQHF. In DNA form, the CDR3 reads TGTGCCAGCAGCTTACCCGATTCAACTCATCAGCCCCAGCATTTT. Based on the CDR3 plus reference TRBV7-8 and TRBJ1-5, the full variable domain is GAGVSQSPRYKVAKRGQDVALRCDPISGHVSLFWYQQALGQGPEFLTYFQNEAQLDKSGLPSDRFFAERPEGSVSTLKIQRTQQEDSAVYLCASSLPDSTHQPQHFGDGTRLSIL.

This chain joins TRBV18 and TRBJ1-1; D call uncertain. Germline values: CDR1 KGHSH, CDR2 LQKENI. The ends were cut back, 3 bases at V and 8 bases at J, with 16 bases in the middle. The CDR3 consists of 14 residues. In nucleotides, the CDR3 is TGTGCCAGCTCACCCCGAGACACCTACCGCGAAGCTTTCTTT. Residues: CASSPRDTYREAFF. Together with reference TRBV18 and TRBJ1-1, the CDR3 gives the full variable domain: NAGVMQNPRHLVRRRGQEARLRCSPMKGHSHVYWYRQLPEEGLKFMVYLQKENIIDESGMPKERFSAEFPKEGPSILRIQQVVRGDSAAYFCASSPRDTYREAFFGQGTRLTVV.

A word on this clone: Mismatch with germline at one junction end may stem from a read error. The rearrangement joins TRBV5-6 to TRBJ1-2, with D tentatively TRBD1 (5 bases). The germline V gene has CDR1 SGHDT and CDR2 YYEEEE. The CDR3 runs to 13 residues. The CDR3 nucleotides are TGTGCCAGCAGCTCCAAGGACAACCGCAACCTCCCTTTC. Translation: CASSSKDNRNLPF.